These T cell receptor beta chains were read from a single sample in a study of CD8+CD57+ T cells in acquired aplastic anemia. MiXCR, run by TCRdb on the reads, gives a single entry per CDR3 protein. The sample comprises around 200,000 distinct CDR3 sequences, over 60% of which are singletons, and 25% to 35% rests with the top ten. The specimen was sorted CD4+, CD8+, or CD8+CD57+ T cells (not recorded which) from PBMCs. These receptors all come from a human donor in good health. The CDR3 runs from the conserved cysteine through the conserved F or W. The D gene is left open where the match is weak. Clone size is shown for a subset of rows, as once, few, many or a class of expanded clone.

j_call,cdr3_length,v_call,clone_size,d_call,cdr3_nt,cdr3_aa
TRBJ2-7,13,TRBV7-9,.,.,TGTGCCAGCAGCTTAGGGGACGCCCACGAGCAGTACTTC,CASSLGDAHEQYF
TRBJ1-2,13,TRBV7-8,.,.,TGCGCCAGCAGCCAACCAGGGGCCGGCGGCTACACCTTC,CASSQPGAGGYTF
TRBJ2-7,13,TRBV5-5,.,TRBD1,TGTGCCAGCAGCTTTCAGGGGGAATACGAGCAGTACTTC,CASSFQGEYEQYF
TRBJ2-1,16,TRBV24-1,.,TRBD2,TGTGCCACCAGTGATCCGGGGACTAGCGGGAACAATGAGCAGTTCTTC,CATSDPGTSGNNEQFF
TRBJ2-2,13,TRBV5-1,.,TRBD1,TGCGCCAGCATCACGGGGACAGGCGGGGAGCTGTTTTTT,CASITGTGGELFF
TRBJ2-1,13,TRBV29-1,.,.,TGCAGCGTTGCCAGGCGGGGTAACAATGAGCAGTTCTTC,CSVARRGNNEQFF
TRBJ2-7,15,TRBV11-2,.,.,TGTGCCAGCAGCCCTATGGCAGGGATGGCCTACGAGCAGTACTTC,CASSPMAGMAYEQYF
TRBJ2-7,14,TRBV7-2,.,TRBD2,TGTGCCAGCAGCTCCCTAGCGGGAACCTACGAGCAGTACTTC,CASSSLAGTYEQYF
TRBJ2-1,15,TRBV7-8,.,.,TGTGCCAGCAGCTTTACGGGAACTACCTACAATGAGCAGTTCTTC,CASSFTGTTYNEQFF
TRBJ2-5,14,TRBV5-1,.,.,TGCGCCAGCAGACCCCAGTTTGGGGGAGAGACCCAGTACTTC,CASRPQFGGETQYF
TRBJ1-1,13,TRBV20-1,many,.,TGCAGTGCTAGAGGACCGTGGAACACTGAAGCTTTCTTT,CSARGPWNTEAFF
TRBJ1-1,12,TRBV30,.,.,TGTGCGAACAGGGATCTTTACACTGAAGCTTTCTTT,CANRDLYTEAFF
TRBJ1-1,12,TRBV29-1,many,.,TGCAGCGTTAACCGGCTGAACACTGAAGCTTTCTTT,CSVNRLNTEAFF
TRBJ2-3,13,TRBV20-1,.,TRBD2,TGCAGTGCAAAGACTAGCTACACAGATACGCAGTATTTT,CSAKTSYTDTQYF
TRBJ2-3,13,TRBV2,.,TRBD1,TGTGCCAGCACCGGTACAGGGGTGGGTACGCAGTATTTT,CASTGTGVGTQYF
TRBJ1-4,14,TRBV14,.,.,TGTGCCAGCAGTACTCCGGGACTGGCTGAAAAACTGTTTTTT,CASSTPGLAEKLFF
TRBJ2-7,15,TRBV7-2,few,.,TGTGCCAGCAGCCTCCAAGGGACCGCGGGGCACGAGCAGTACTTC,CASSLQGTAGHEQYF
TRBJ2-2,13,TRBV20-1,many,.,TGCAGTGCTAGGACTCTCAACACCGGGGAGCTGTTTTTT,CSARTLNTGELFF
TRBJ2-7,11,TRBV7-9,.,.,TGTGCCAGCAGCGGTAAAACAGAACAGTACTTC,CASSGKTEQYF
TRBJ2-5,13,TRBV4-1,many,.,TGCGCCAGCAGCCCCCAAGGGGACGAGACCCAGTACTTC,CASSPQGDETQYF
TRBJ2-2,14,TRBV24-1,.,.,TGTGCCACCAGTAACCCAGCGGAATTCGGGGAGCTGTTTTTT,CATSNPAEFGELFF
TRBJ1-3,13,TRBV7-9,.,TRBD1,TGTGCCAGCAGCTGGGACAGGGCGAGCACCATATATTTT,CASSWDRASTIYF
TRBJ1-2,11,TRBV2,.,.,TGTGCCAGCGGAAGGGACTATGGCTACACCTTC,CASGRDYGYTF
TRBJ2-5,13,TRBV12-3/TRBV12-4,many,.,TGTGCCAGCAGTTATTACAAACAAGAGACCCAGTACTTC,CASSYYKQETQYF
TRBJ1-2,13,TRBV20-1,once,.,TGCAGTGCTAGAGTAAGCGCCCTGGGTGGCTACACCTTC,CSARVSALGGYTF
TRBJ2-3,15,TRBV28,many,TRBD1,TGTGCCAGCACCCTGCCGGGACAGGGCACAGATACGCAGTATTTT,CASTLPGQGTDTQYF
TRBJ2-7,15,TRBV20-1,.,.,TGCAGTGCACATACCACTGGAGCTCTCACCTACGAGCAGTACTTC,CSAHTTGALTYEQYF
TRBJ1-2,16,TRBV4-1,many,.,TGCGCCAGCAGCCAAGATCTGGCCCCCCTTCCTTATGGCTACACCTTC,CASSQDLAPLPYGYTF
TRBJ1-5,15,TRBV7-2,.,.,TGTGCCAGCAGTTCGACCCAGGGTGGGTATCAGCCCCAGCATTTT,CASSSTQGGYQPQHF
TRBJ2-1,11,TRBV20-1,many,.,TGCAGTGCTAGAGGCCGGCCCGAGCAGTTCTTC,CSARGRPEQFF
TRBJ2-7,17,TRBV19,many,TRBD1,TGTGCCAGTAGTGGAATCGGGACAGGGAGCAGCTCCTACGAGCAGTACTTC,CASSGIGTGSSSYEQYF
TRBJ1-3,15,TRBV7-8,.,.,TGTGCCAGCAGCTTAGGACGCAGGGGTGGAAACACCATATATTTT,CASSLGRRGGNTIYF
TRBJ2-7,15,TRBV20-1,.,TRBD1,TGCAGTGCTAGAGGACGGGACAGCCCTATCTACGAGCAGTACTTC,CSARGRDSPIYEQYF
TRBJ1-1,12,TRBV20-1,.,.,TGCAGTGCTAGAGATGCCGGCCGAGAAGCTTTCTTT,CSARDAGREAFF
TRBJ2-1,12,TRBV7-3,.,.,TGTGCCAGCAGCCTCAGGTTTGGGGAGCAGTTCTTC,CASSLRFGEQFF
TRBJ2-1,17,TRBV10-3,.,TRBD2,TGTGCCATCAGCAGCACTAGCGGGGGGGCCAGCGTTAGTGAGCAGTTCTTC,CAISSTSGGASVSEQFF
TRBJ2-7,15,TRBV20-1,many,TRBD2,TGCAGTGCAGACGCTAGCGGGAGGAGCTCCTACGAGCAGTACTTC,CSADASGRSSYEQYF
TRBJ2-5,12,TRBV29-1,few,TRBD1,TGCAGCGTTGGGGACAGCCAAGAGACCCAGTACTTC,CSVGDSQETQYF
TRBJ1-2,14,TRBV7-9,.,.,TGTGCCAGCAGCTTAGGACAGTCTGACTATGGCTACACCTTC,CASSLGQSDYGYTF
TRBJ2-1,14,TRBV20-1,.,TRBD2,TGCAGTGCTAGAACTAGCGGGACCTACAATGAGCAGTTCTTC,CSARTSGTYNEQFF
TRBJ1-1,14,TRBV29-1,.,.,TGCAGCGCCTATGGGGAGGGGTATGGCACTGAAGCTTTCTTT,CSAYGEGYGTEAFF
TRBJ1-1,15,TRBV7-9,.,.,TGTGCCAGCAGCTTAGGGACAGATGCGAACACTGAAGCTTTCTTT,CASSLGTDANTEAFF
TRBJ2-7,14,TRBV5-1,.,.,TGCGCCAGCAGCTTGTTCGGGACACTCTACGAGCAGTACTTC,CASSLFGTLYEQYF
TRBJ2-3,13,TRBV4-1,.,.,TGCGCCAGCAGCCAAGAGGCCACAGATACGCAGTATTTT,CASSQEATDTQYF
TRBJ2-7,16,TRBV7-2,once,TRBD2,TGTGCCAGCAGCTTCACTAGCGGGTTCAGCTCCTACGAGCAGTACTTC,CASSFTSGFSSYEQYF
TRBJ2-7,15,TRBV7-3,many,.,TGTGCCAGCAGCTTAGGGGCAGGGCCCTCCTACGAGCAGTACTTC,CASSLGAGPSYEQYF